A single sample gave rise to the 12 T cell receptor beta chains below, sequenced in a study of blood T cells in healthy people across ages. Then a second PCR, running about 7 to 11 cycles, was carried out with a sample-barcoded 5' primer and a J-beta primer mix. From the 5' RACE reads, TCRdb called clonotypes with MiXCR, one entry per CDR3 protein. The data contain some 1.6 million distinct CDR3 sequences, almost 35% of them singletons. The sequencing sample was made of blood. These receptors came from a woman aged 25 to 45 in good health.

The rearrangement uses TRBV3-1 and TRBJ2-1, with D possibly matching TRBD2 (7 bases). The CDR3 sequence is 14 residues long. In germline, CDR1 is LGHDT, CDR2 YNNKEL (reference sequence). V was trimmed by 1 base and J by 10 bases, leaving 14 bases between them. This chain's CDR3 is CASSQGAGAREQFF. The CDR3 coding sequence is TGTGCCAGCAGCCAAGGGGCGGGGGCGCGGGAGCAGTTCTTC.

There are many counts of this clonotype. This chain joins TRBV29-1 and TRBJ2-1; D remains ambiguous. Trimming left V 4 bases short and J 8 bases short, with 12 bases between. This CDR3 spans 12 amino acids. Germline V gene lookup returns CDR1 SQVTM and CDR2 ANQGSEA. The CDR3 coding sequence is TGCAGCGTTGGGCGCCCTCGGGATGAGCAGTTCTTC. Translation: CSVGRPRDEQFF.

The chain carries TRBV12-3 or TRBV12-4 and TRBJ1-4, with D perhaps TRBD1 (5 bases). Deletions cut 3 bases from V and 6 bases from J, with 8 bases between. The CDR3 contains 13 residues. This CDR3 reads CASSFMGDEKLFF. As DNA, the CDR3 is TGTGCCAGCAGTTTCATGGGGGATGAAAAACTGTTTTTT.

This clonotype has a handful of counts. The chain employs TRBV7-3 and TRBJ2-5, with 9 bases identical to TRBD2. CDR3 length: 16 amino acids. V gave up 5 bases and J gave up 2 bases; unmatched junction bases: 9. Germline V gene sequence: CDR1 SGHTA, CDR2 FQGTGA. The CDR3 DNA reads TGTGCCAGCAGCCCCGGTTCGGCGGGAGGGCAAGAGACCCAGTACTTC. Its protein is CASSPGSAGGQETQYF.

This clonotype has ten or more counts. The chain couples TRBV25-1 to TRBJ1-1; D remains unclear. The germline V gene has CDR1 MGHDK and CDR2 SYGVNS. The CDR3 length is 13 residues. The ends were cut back, 2 bases at V and 0 bases at J, with 4 bases in the middle. The CDR3, as DNA: TGTGCCAGCAGTGAAGGGGTGAACACTGAAGCTTTCTTT. Amino acids: CASSEGVNTEAFF. The variable domain in full, with the rest retrieved from reference TRBV25-1 and TRBJ1-1, is EADIYQTPRYLVIGTGKKITLECSQTMGHDKMYWYQQDPGMELHLIHYSYGVNSTEKGDLSSESTVSRIRTEHFPLTLESARPSHTSQYLCASSEGVNTEAFFGQGTRLTVV.

This clonotype turned up a few times. This chain joins TRBV4-1 and TRBJ2-7; D unclear. The germline V and J ends were trimmed by 1 base and 2 bases, with 12 bases remaining between them. This CDR3 contains 15 residues. CDR1 MGHRA and CDR2 YSYEKL come from the germline V gene. The CDR3 DNA reads as TGCGCCAGCAGCCAAGCAATGGTTCGGGCCTACGAGCAGTACTTC. Its protein is CASSQAMVRAYEQYF.

This clonotype showed up just a few times. This sequence joins TRBV5-6 and TRBJ2-5; the D gene is possibly TRBD1 (5 bases). From germline, CDR1 is SGHDT and CDR2 YYEEEE. The CDR3 contains 15 residues. The ends were cut back, 3 bases at V and 0 bases at J, with 12 bases in the middle. CDR3 in amino acids: CASSYRQQYQETQYF. The CDR3 nucleotides are TGTGCCAGCAGCTATAGACAGCAATACCAAGAGACCCAGTACTTC.

This clonotype showed up just a few times. V gene TRBV5-1 combines with J gene TRBJ2-3; TRBD1 matches 7 bases. V shed 6 bases, J shed 1 base, and the junction held 5 bases outside the gene matches. CDR1 SGHRS and CDR2 YFSETQ come from the germline V gene. The CDR3 sequence is 14 residues long. The CDR3 sequence is CASTDTGGTDTQYF. The CDR3, as DNA: TGCGCCAGCACCGACACAGGGGGCACAGATACGCAGTATTTT.

The V gene is TRBV27, the J gene TRBJ1-1; 7 bases map to TRBD1. The CDR3 is 15 residues long. With 5 bases clipped from V and 5 bases from J, the junction kept 11 bases outside the gene matches. Germline lookup yields CDR1 MNHEY and CDR2 SMNVEV (reference sequence). This CDR3 reads CASSPRDSGGTEAFF. Here the CDR3 DNA reads TGTGCCAGCAGTCCTCGGGACAGCGGTGGGACTGAAGCTTTCTTT.

This clonotype appeared many times. The gene calls are TRBV29-1 and TRBJ2-7, with unresolved D. Germline V CDR1 and CDR2: SQVTM, ANQGSEA. This CDR3 has 11 amino acids. CDR3 nucleotides: TGCAGTGTTCTCCATCTCGGCGAGCAGTACTTC. Amino acid sequence: CSVLHLGEQYF.

The chain carries TRBV20-1 and TRBJ2-7; possibly TRBD2 for D (6 bases). In germline, CDR1 is DFQATT, CDR2 SNEGSKA (reference sequence). Between the trimmed V and J ends, which lost 3 bases and 7 bases, there was a span of 13 bases. The CDR3 contains 12 residues. CDR3 sequence: CSARVLAFEQYF. The CDR3 DNA reads TGCAGTGCTAGGGTACTAGCTTTTGAGCAGTACTTC.

This clonotype was picked up a small number of times. This chain joins TRBV7-2 and TRBJ2-1, with a tentative D call TRBD2 (6 bases). CDR1 and CDR2 (germline): SGHTA, FQGNSA. The CDR3 extends over 15 amino acids. V was shortened by 4 bases and J by 4 bases, with 14 bases between the two germline ends. CDR3 amino acids: CASSSTPGLYNEQFF. DNA of the CDR3: TGTGCCAGCAGCTCAACACCGGGACTTTACAATGAGCAGTTCTTC.